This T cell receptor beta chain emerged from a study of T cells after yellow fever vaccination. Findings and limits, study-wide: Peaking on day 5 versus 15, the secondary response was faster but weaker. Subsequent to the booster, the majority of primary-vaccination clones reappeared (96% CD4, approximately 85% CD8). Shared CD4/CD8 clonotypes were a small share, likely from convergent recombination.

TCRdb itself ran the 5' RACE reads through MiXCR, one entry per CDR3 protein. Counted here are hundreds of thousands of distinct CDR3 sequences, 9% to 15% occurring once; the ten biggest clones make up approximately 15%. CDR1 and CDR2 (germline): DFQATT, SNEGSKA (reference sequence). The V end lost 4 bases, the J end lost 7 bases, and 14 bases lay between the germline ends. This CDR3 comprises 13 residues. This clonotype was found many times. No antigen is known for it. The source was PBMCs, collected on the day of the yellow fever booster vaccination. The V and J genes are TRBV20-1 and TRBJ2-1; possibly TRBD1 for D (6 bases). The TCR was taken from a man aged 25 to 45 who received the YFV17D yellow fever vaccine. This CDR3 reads CSANKQGRNEQFF. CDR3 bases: TGCAGTGCTAACAAACAGGGCCGAAATGAGCAGTTCTTC.